The rows below give T cell receptor beta chains drawn from one sample of a study of T cell responses to AZD1222 COVID-19 vaccine. The table came from immunoSEQ multiplex PCR; TCRdb's copy has only in-frame clones and leaves some out. The profile shows around 150,000 clones, roughly 90% of them singletons. The sample was peripheral blood, taken 28 days after the second AZD1222 dose. These receptors were collected from an adult who received the AZD1222 COVID-19 vaccine. CDR3s include the opening cysteine and the closing phenylalanine or tryptophan. The order of the fields is CDR3 protein, CDR3 DNA, J gene, clone size, D gene, V gene. A D gene is named only where the DNA matches it firmly. Some rows mark clone size as missing; the rest say once, few, many or name a class of expanded clone.

CASSQDGTGGSTEAFF	TGTGCCAGCAGCCAAGATGGGACAGGGGGCAGCACTGAAGCTTTCTTT	TRBJ1-1	.	TRBD1	TRBV4-2
CASSQGSGSLNTGELFF	TGTGCCAGCAGCCAGGGCTCAGGGAGTTTGAACACCGGGGAGCTGTTTTTT	TRBJ2-2	.	.	TRBV3-1/TRBV3-2
CASSPQGNQPQHF	TGTGCCAGCAGTCCCCAGGGCAATCAGCCCCAGCATTTT	TRBJ1-5	few	.	TRBV12-3/TRBV12-4
CASSYKTGTTEAFF	TGTGCCAGCAGCTATAAGACGGGGACGACTGAAGCTTTCTTT	TRBJ1-1	.	.	TRBV7-9
CASSYRGPPYEQYF	TGTGCCAGCAGTTACAGGGGCCCACCCTACGAGCAGTACTTC	TRBJ2-7	.	.	TRBV6-5
CASSDRRGTSTDTQYF	TGTGCCAGCAGTGACCGCCGGGGAACTAGCACAGATACGCAGTATTTT	TRBJ2-3	.	.	TRBV6-4
CASSPRGTQGGTEAFF	TGTGCCAGCTCACCACGCGGGACCCAAGGAGGCACTGAAGCTTTCTTT	TRBJ1-1	once	.	TRBV18
CASSQDLGSSNEQFF	TGCGCCAGCAGCCAAGATTTAGGGTCCAGCAATGAGCAGTTCTTC	TRBJ2-1	few	.	TRBV4-3
CATSPRTGSTEAFF	TGTGCCACCAGCCCCCGAACAGGGTCGACTGAAGCTTTCTTT	TRBJ1-1	.	.	TRBV15
CASSSLVARGRGRNTEAFF	TGTGCCAGCAGCTCGTTGGTTGCCAGGGGACGAGGACGGAACACTGAAGCTTTCTTT	TRBJ1-1	.	.	TRBV7-9
CASSLGVSANSPLHF	TGTGCCAGCAGCTTAGGGGTCAGCGCAAATTCACCCCTCCACTTT	TRBJ1-6	.	.	TRBV11-2
CASSIGRGYGYTF	TGTGCCAGTAGTATCGGCAGGGGCTATGGCTACACCTTC	TRBJ1-2	.	.	TRBV19
CASSFGQEDTQYF	TGTGCCAGCAGCTTCGGGCAGGAGGATACGCAGTATTTT	TRBJ2-3	.	.	TRBV7-3
CASTRTSGGNNEQFF	TGTGCCAGCACCCGGACTAGCGGGGGAAACAATGAGCAGTTCTTC	TRBJ2-1	.	TRBD2	TRBV2
CASSLFAGGYNEQFF	TGTGCCAGCAGTCTCTTTGCGGGGGGATACAATGAGCAGTTCTTC	TRBJ2-1	few	TRBD2	TRBV5-4
CASSPAGPGKQYF	TGTGCCAGCAGCCCGGCGGGGCCGGGGAAGCAGTACTTC	TRBJ2-7	.	.	TRBV5-6
CASKTGPREGNTEAFF	TGTGCCAGCAAGACGGGGCCACGCGAGGGGAACACTGAAGCTTTCTTT	TRBJ1-1	.	.	TRBV7-2
CASSWGGENSPLHF	TGCGCCAGCAGCTGGGGAGGGGAAAATTCACCCCTCCACTTT	TRBJ1-6	.	.	TRBV4-1
CASSPQGVSNQPQHF	TGTGCCAGTAGTCCCCAAGGGGTGAGCAATCAGCCCCAGCATTTT	TRBJ1-5	.	.	TRBV19
CASSEGRGINQPQHF	TGTGCCAGCAGTGAAGGTAGGGGGATCAATCAGCCCCAGCATTTT	TRBJ1-5	few	.	TRBV6-1
CASRVRSGDTEAFF	TGTGCCAGCAGAGTCCGGTCGGGGGACACTGAAGCTTTCTTT	TRBJ1-1	.	.	TRBV6-5
CASSRSVGTGIHEQYF	TGTGCCAGCAGTCGATCGGTGGGGACAGGGATCCACGAGCAGTACTTC	TRBJ2-7	.	TRBD1	TRBV6-6
CASSLPSQPQHF	TGTGCCAGCAGTTTGCCGAGTCAGCCCCAGCATTTT	TRBJ1-5	.	.	TRBV12-3/TRBV12-4
CASSSRQTNYGYTF	TGTGCCAGCAGTTCCCGACAGACTAACTATGGCTACACCTTC	TRBJ1-2	.	.	TRBV6-6
CASSQPGRGSGSTEAFF	TGCGCCAGCAGCCAGCCGGGCAGGGGATCGGGGAGCACTGAAGCTTTCTTT	TRBJ1-1	.	.	TRBV4-1
CASSLAGDSPLHF	TGTGCCAGTAGTTTGGCAGGGGATTCACCCCTCCACTTT	TRBJ1-6	once	.	TRBV19
CASSPWTRDSPLHF	TGTGCCAGCAGCCCTTGGACCCGGGATTCACCCCTCCACTTT	TRBJ1-6	.	.	TRBV9
CASSPRQANSGNTIYF	TGTGCCAGCAGCCCGAGACAGGCCAACTCTGGAAACACCATATATTTT	TRBJ1-3	.	.	TRBV7-8
CASSFRDRGLMGAFF	TGTGCCAGCAGCTTTCGGGACAGGGGGTTAATGGGAGCTTTCTTT	TRBJ1-1	.	TRBD1	TRBV5-6
CASSPRGDTEAFF	TGCGCCAGCAGCCCCAGGGGGGACACTGAAGCTTTCTTT	TRBJ1-1	few	TRBD1	TRBV4-1